A selection of T cell receptor beta chains follows, all from one sample in a study of blood T cell repertoires in COVID-19. TCRdb's table, derived via immunoSEQ multiplex PCR, lists solely in-frame clones and lacks some. The sample lists roughly 72,000 clones; roughly 85% were seen once. The sequencing sample was made of peripheral blood. The receptors were gathered from a human donor in a cohort sampled during active COVID-19. Each CDR3 is given with its conserved first and last residue. A D gene is named only where the DNA matches it firmly. For some rows the clone size is stated as once, few or many, or as a class when expanded; others skip it.

>TRBV9|TRBJ1-3|-|-
TGTGCCAGCAGCGCGACAGCGACGAGCTCTGGAAACACCATATATTTT
CASSATATSSGNTIYF
>TRBV6-5|TRBJ2-3|-|once
TGTGCCAGCATTGGGAGTTCCACAGATACGCAGTATTTT
CASIGSSTDTQYF
>TRBV7-2|TRBJ1-5|-|-
TGTGCCAGCAGCTTAGTTGCAGGGTTGAGCAATCAGCCCCAGCATTTT
CASSLVAGLSNQPQHF
>TRBV2|TRBJ1-3|TRBD1|-
TGTGCCAGCAAGTTACAGGGGTTTTATGGAAACACCATATATTTT
CASKLQGFYGNTIYF
>TRBV7-2|TRBJ1-2|-|-
TGTGCCAGCAGCTTCAAGGGGCTCATGGATGGCTACACCTTC
CASSFKGLMDGYTF
>TRBV5-1|TRBJ2-5|TRBD2|few
TGCGCCAGCAGCTTAACTAGCGGGCGCCAAGAGACCCAGTACTTC
CASSLTSGRQETQYF
>TRBV5-1|TRBJ1-4|TRBD1|-
TGCGCCAGCAGCTACAGGACAGGGACTAATGAAAAACTGTTTTTT
CASSYRTGTNEKLFF
>TRBV11-2|TRBJ2-3|-|-
TGTGCCAGCAGCACCCGGACTAAAAGGGGGCTAGCTCGTTTT
CASSTRTKRGLARF
>TRBV6-2/TRBV6-3|TRBJ1-3|-|-
TGTGCCAGCAGTTACGGAGAATTTGGAAACACCATATATTTT
CASSYGEFGNTIYF
>TRBV2|TRBJ1-2|-|once
TGTGCCAGCAGTGAACCAGCTAACTATGGCTACACCTTC
CASSEPANYGYTF
>TRBV5-4|TRBJ1-2|-|-
TGTGCCAGCAGCCTAGGACAGAGCATCCCAATTAACTATGGCTACACCTTC
CASSLGQSIPINYGYTF
>TRBV9|TRBJ2-3|TRBD2|-
TGTGCCAGCAGCGTAGTCCCAGCGGGGTCAGATACGCAGTATTTT
CASSVVPAGSDTQYF